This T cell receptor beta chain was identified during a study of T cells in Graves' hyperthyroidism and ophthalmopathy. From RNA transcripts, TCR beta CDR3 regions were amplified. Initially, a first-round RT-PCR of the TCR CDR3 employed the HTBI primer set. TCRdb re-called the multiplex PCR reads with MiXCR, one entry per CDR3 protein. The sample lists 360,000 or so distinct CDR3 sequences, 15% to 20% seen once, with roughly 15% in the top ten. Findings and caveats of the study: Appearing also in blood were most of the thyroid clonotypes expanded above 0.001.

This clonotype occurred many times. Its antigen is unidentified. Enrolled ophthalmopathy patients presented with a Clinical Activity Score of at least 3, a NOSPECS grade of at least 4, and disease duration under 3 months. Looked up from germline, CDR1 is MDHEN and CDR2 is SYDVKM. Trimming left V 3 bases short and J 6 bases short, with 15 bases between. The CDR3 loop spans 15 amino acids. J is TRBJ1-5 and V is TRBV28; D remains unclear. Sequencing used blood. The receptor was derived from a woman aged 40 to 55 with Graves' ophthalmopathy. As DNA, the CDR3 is TGTGCCAGCAGTTTCGACTCCCGCCCGGGTCAGCCCCAGCATTTT. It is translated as CASSFDSRPGQPQHF.